Below, 6 T cell receptor beta chains from the same sample are listed, as sequenced in a study of blood T cell repertoires in COVID-19. The data were produced by immunoSEQ multiplex PCR, yet TCRdb's version contains in-frame clones alone and is incomplete. Among hundreds of thousands of clones listed, 86% were seen once. The specimen was peripheral blood. Receptors originate from a woman in her fifties or sixties who had recovered from COVID-19.

The chain links TRBV5-6 to TRBJ2-2, with a possible D match to TRBD2 (6 bases). The CDR3 has 16 amino acids. Trimming removed 1 base from V and 2 bases from J, with 12 bases in between. CDR1 is SGHDT, CDR2 YYEEEE, per germline. CDR3 region: CASSLLGTLNTGELFF. Here the CDR3 DNA reads TGTGCCAGCAGCTTGTTGGGGACTTTAAACACCGGGGAGCTGTTTTTT.

This chain connects TRBV6-5 to TRBJ2-7, with D possibly being TRBD1 (5 bases). Trimming removed 7 bases at V and 3 bases at J, with 10 bases between. Germline V gives CDR1 MNHEY, CDR2 SVGAGI. There are 12 residues in the CDR3. Here the CDR3 reads CASKSTVYEQYF. For the CDR3, the DNA is TGTGCCAGCAAGTCGACAGTCTACGAGCAGTACTTC.

This clone occurred a few times. V is TRBV7-8 and J is TRBJ1-1; D unclear. The V gene lost 1 base and the J gene lost 8 bases, with 11 bases spanning the gap. Germline V lookup: CDR1 SGHVS, CDR2 FQNEAQ. The CDR3 sequence is 13 residues long. The CDR3 sequence: CASSLVSGREAFF. The CDR3, as DNA: TGTGCCAGCAGCTTAGTATCCGGCAGGGAAGCTTTCTTT. Full variable domain (missing parts from reference TRBV7-8 and TRBJ1-1): GAGVSQSPRYKVAKRGQDVALRCDPISGHVSLFWYQQALGQGPEFLTYFQNEAQLDKSGLPSDRFFAERPEGSVSTLKIQRTQQEDSAVYLCASSLVSGREAFFGQGTRLTVV.

The chain recombines TRBV5-1 with TRBJ2-5; no clear D gene. Germline assignment: CDR1 SGHRS and CDR2 YFSETQ. The CDR3 is made up of 14 amino acids. Between the trimmed V and J ends, which lost 1 base and 1 base, there was a span of 8 bases. CDR3 bases: TGCGCCAGCAGCTTGATTGCAGGCCAAGAGACCCAGTACTTC. Translation gives CASSLIAGQETQYF.

This rearrangement joins TRBV4-1 to TRBJ2-2, with a tentative D call TRBD1 (5 bases). This CDR3 comprises 15 residues. Germline V gene sequence: CDR1 MGHRA, CDR2 YSYEKL. Between the trimmed V and J ends, which lost 0 bases and 6 bases, there was a span of 11 bases. The CDR3: CASSQEGRAAGELFF. CDR3 coding DNA: TGCGCCAGCAGCCAAGAGGGCAGGGCGGCCGGGGAGCTGTTTTTT.

This rearrangement joins TRBV9 to TRBJ1-3; TRBD1 matches at 7 bases. The CDR3 has 16 amino acids. The V and J ends lost 3 bases and 2 bases, in that order; junction bases with no gene match: 8. Germline V lookup: CDR1 SGDLS, CDR2 YYNGEE. CDR3 sequence reads: CASSAPPGGTGNTIYF. The CDR3 bases are TGTGCCAGCAGCGCACCCCCAGGGGGGACTGGAAACACCATATATTTT.